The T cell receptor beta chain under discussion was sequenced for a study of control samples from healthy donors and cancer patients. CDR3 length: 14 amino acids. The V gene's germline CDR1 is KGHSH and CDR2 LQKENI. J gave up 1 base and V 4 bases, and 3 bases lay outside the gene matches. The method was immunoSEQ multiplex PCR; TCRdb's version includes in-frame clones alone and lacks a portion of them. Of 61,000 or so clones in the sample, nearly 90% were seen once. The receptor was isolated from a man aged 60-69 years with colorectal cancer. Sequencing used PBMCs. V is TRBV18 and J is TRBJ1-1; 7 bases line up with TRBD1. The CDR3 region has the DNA TGTGCCAGCTCACTTCAGGGGGGGAACACTGAAGCTTTCTTT. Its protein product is CASSLQGGNTEAFF.